The present T cell receptor beta chain was sequenced within a study of T cell changes during pregnancy in multiple sclerosis (dated by TCRdb to about 2019). At the level of the whole study: Changes in the T cell repertoire over the course of pregnancy were examined in this study in women with multiple sclerosis.

The library was obtained by the immunoSEQ multiplex PCR assay. As stored in TCRdb, this immuneACCESS dataset retains in-frame rearrangements with V and J assigned. A fraction of the clones does not appear; measured against another copy, unresolved V genes explain less than half of the discrepancy, and the remainder lacks a known reason. The sample records about 44,000 clones, 80% to 95% of which are singletons. Roughly 0.67% of the sample goes to the ten largest clones. A note on this clone: This clone's antigen is unknown. Base qualities are not provided; no much larger clone lies one nucleotide away.

Here V drops 7 bases and J drops 1 base, and the junction holds 2 bases not matched to any gene. CDR1 and CDR2, looked up from the germline V gene, are SQVTM and ANQGSEA. The CDR3 starts with the cysteine, ends with the phenylalanine, and has 12 residues. Left in the record is the CDR3 DNA by itself, 36 bases read in frame from the first base. This TCR derives from a female donor with multiple sclerosis, enrolled in a pregnancy study. The chain joins TRBV29-1 to TRBJ2-5; TRBD2 matches 8 bases in the middle. The source material was CD4+ T cells from peripheral blood mononuclear cells, sampled in the first trimester of pregnancy. The DNA reads as follows: TGCAGCGCTGGGACTAGCCAAGAGACCCAGTACTTC. Translation gives CSAGTSQETQYF.